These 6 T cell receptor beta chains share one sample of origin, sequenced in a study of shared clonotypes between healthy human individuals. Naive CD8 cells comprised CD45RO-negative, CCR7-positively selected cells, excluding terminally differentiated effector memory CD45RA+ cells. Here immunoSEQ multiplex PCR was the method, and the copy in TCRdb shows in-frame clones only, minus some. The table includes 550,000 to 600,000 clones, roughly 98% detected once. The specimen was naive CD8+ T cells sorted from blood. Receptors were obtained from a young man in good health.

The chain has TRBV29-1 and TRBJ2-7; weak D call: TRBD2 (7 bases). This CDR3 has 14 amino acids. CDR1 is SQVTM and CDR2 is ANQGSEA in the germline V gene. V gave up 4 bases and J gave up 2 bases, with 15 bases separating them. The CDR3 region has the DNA TGCAGCGTTGTCGGGGGGCGCAGGGCCTACGAGCAGTACTTC. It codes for CSVVGGRRAYEQYF.

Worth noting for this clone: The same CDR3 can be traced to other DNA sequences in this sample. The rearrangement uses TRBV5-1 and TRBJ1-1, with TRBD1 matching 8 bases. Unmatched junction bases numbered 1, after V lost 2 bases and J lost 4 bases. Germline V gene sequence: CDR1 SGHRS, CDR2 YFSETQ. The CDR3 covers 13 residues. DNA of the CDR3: TGCGCCAGCAGCTTAACAGGGGGCACTGAAGCTTTCTTT. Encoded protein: CASSLTGGTEAFF.

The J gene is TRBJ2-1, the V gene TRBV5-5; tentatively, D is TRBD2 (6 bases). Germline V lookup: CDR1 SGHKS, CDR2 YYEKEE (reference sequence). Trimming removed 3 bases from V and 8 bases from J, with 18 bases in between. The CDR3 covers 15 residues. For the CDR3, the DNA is TGTGCCAGCAGCTGGTGGGAGACTAGGGCTTATGAGCAGTTCTTC. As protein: CASSWWETRAYEQFF.

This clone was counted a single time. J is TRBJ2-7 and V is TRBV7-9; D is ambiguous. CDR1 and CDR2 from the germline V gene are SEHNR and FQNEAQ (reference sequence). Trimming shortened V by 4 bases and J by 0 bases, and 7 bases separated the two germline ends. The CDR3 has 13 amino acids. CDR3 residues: CASSSVDSYEQYF. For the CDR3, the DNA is TGTGCCAGCAGCTCGGTAGACTCCTACGAGCAGTACTTC.

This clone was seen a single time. The CDR3: CASSLQGMGETQYF. The CDR3 DNA reads as TGTGCCAGCAGCCTACAGGGGATGGGTGAGACCCAGTACTTC. This sequence joins TRBV11-2 and TRBJ2-5; 7 nucleotides match TRBD1. Germline V gene lookup returns CDR1 SGHAT and CDR2 FQNNGV. V dropped 5 bases and J dropped 5; count of bases not matched to a gene: 8. The CDR3 is 14 amino acids.

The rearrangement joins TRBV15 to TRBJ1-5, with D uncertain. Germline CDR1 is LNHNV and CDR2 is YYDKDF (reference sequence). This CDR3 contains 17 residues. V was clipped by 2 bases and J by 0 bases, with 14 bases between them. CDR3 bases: TGTGCCACCAGCAGAACCAACCGGGGAGATAGCAATCAGCCCCAGCATTTT. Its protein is CATSRTNRGDSNQPQHF.